One sample yielded the 13 T cell receptor beta chains listed below, sequenced in a study of breast tumors, draining lymph nodes, adjacent tissues. Using its own MiXCR run on the multiplex PCR reads, TCRdb lists one record per CDR3 protein. The sample lists roughly 260,000 distinct CDR3 sequences, about 33% occurring once. Axillary draining lymph nodes of breast cancer patients supplied the node samples. The sequenced sample was axillary lymph node tissue. The source is a female donor with breast cancer. Some clones in this sample may be carry-over from other donors' samples.

The chain is built from TRBV2 and TRBJ1-1; 9 bases fit TRBD1. The CDR3 spans 16 residues. Germline CDR1 SNHLY, CDR2 FYNNEI. J gave up 1 base and V 2 bases, and 5 bases lay outside the gene matches. CDR3 protein: CASSESRGQGNTEAFF. CDR3 sequence (DNA): TGTGCCAGCAGTGAATCTAGGGGACAGGGGAACACTGAAGCTTTCTTT.

This clonotype was counted at least ten times. The chain recombines TRBV5-6 with TRBJ2-1; the D gene is possibly TRBD2 (5 bases). V lost 6 bases and J 0 bases, leaving 16 bases between the germline ends. The CDR3 has 16 residues. Germline-derived CDR1 and CDR2 are SGHDT and YYEEEE. This chain's CDR3 is CASNPDEGSSYNEQFF. CDR3 sequence (DNA): TGTGCCAGCAACCCGGACGAGGGTAGCTCCTACAATGAGCAGTTCTTC. Complete variable domain (other parts from reference TRBV5-6 and TRBJ2-1): DAGVTQSPTHLIKTRGQQVTLRCSPKSGHDTVSWYQQALGQGPQFIFQYYEEEERQRGNFPDRFSGHQFPNYSSELNVNALLLGDSALYLCASNPDEGSSYNEQFFGPGTRLTVL.

This clonotype was detected ten times or more. The V gene is TRBV2, the J gene TRBJ2-3, with 7 bases aligning to TRBD1. J lost 3 bases, V lost 2 bases, and 5 bases had no gene match. CDR3 size: 15 residues. CDR1 and CDR2 (germline): SNHLY, FYNNEI. DNA for the CDR3: TGTGCCAGCAGTGAATACAGGGGACGAACAGATACGCAGTATTTT. It codes for CASSEYRGRTDTQYF.

A note on this clonotype: This may stem from a read error, because a much larger clone lies one nucleotide away. The CDR3, as DNA: TGTGCCAGCAGTTACCCGACTAGCGGATTCCAAGAGACCCAGTGCTTC. The encoded protein is CASSYPTSGFQETQCF. The chain has TRBV7-2 and TRBJ2-5; TRBD2 agrees at 9 bases. The germline gives CDR1 SGHTA, CDR2 FQGNSA. The CDR3 runs 16 residues.

In nucleotides, the CDR3 is TGTGCCAGCAGCCCCCCTGGAGCCGGGGGGTTCTACTATGGCTACACCTTC. This codes for CASSPPGAGGFYYGYTF. This chain joins TRBV28 and TRBJ1-2; TRBD1 might be the D (5 bases). The germline gives CDR1 MDHEN, CDR2 SYDVKM. Trimming cost V 6 bases and J 3 bases, with 23 bases left between them. The CDR3 spans 17 residues.

This clonotype was observed at least ten times. The chain combines TRBV9 with TRBJ2-3; the D is unclear. CDR1 SGDLS and CDR2 YYNGEE come from the germline V gene. Trimming removed 0 bases from V and 0 bases from J, with 8 bases in between. The CDR3 is made up of 15 amino acids. CDR3 nucleotides: TGTGCCAGCAGCGTAGGCGGCTGGAGCACAGATACGCAGTATTTT. This encodes CASSVGGWSTDTQYF.

This clonotype was recorded at least ten times. J is TRBJ1-4 and V is TRBV28; 8 nucleotides line up with TRBD1. This CDR3 comprises 14 residues. V lost 5 bases, J lost 10 bases, and 9 bases stayed unmatched. The germline gives CDR1 MDHEN, CDR2 SYDVKM. The CDR3: CASSPGDRLGKLFF. CDR3 bases: TGTGCCAGCAGTCCCGGGGACAGGCTCGGAAAACTGTTTTTT.

Turning to this clonotype: A read error may explain this, as a much larger clone is one base away. The chain combines TRBV6-5 with TRBJ2-3; tentatively, D is TRBD2 (6 bases). The CDR3 covers 15 residues. Trimming stripped 6 bases from V and 3 bases from J, with 16 bases between. The germline gives CDR1 MNHEY, CDR2 SVGAGI. The CDR3 DNA reads as TGTGCCAGCAGCCGGAGGGGAGTGATTACAGATACGCAGTATTTT. It translates to CASSRRGVITDTQYF.

V and J are TRBV29-1 and TRBJ2-5; unclear D gene. This CDR3 has 12 residues. Trimming pared 4 bases from V and 2 bases from J, leaving 8 bases between. The V gene's germline CDR1 is SQVTM and CDR2 ANQGSEA. The CDR3 loop is CSVVLLQETQYF. The CDR3 nucleotides read TGCAGCGTTGTCCTCTTACAAGAGACCCAGTACTTC. Drawing the rest from reference TRBV29-1 and TRBJ2-5, the complete variable domain is SAVISQKPSRDICQRGTSLTIQCQVDSQVTMMFWYRQQPGQSLTLIATANQGSEATYESGFVIDKFPISRPNLTFSTLTVSNMSPEDSSIYLCSVVLLQETQYFGPGTRLLVL.

This clonotype showed up many times. The chain couples TRBV11-2 to TRBJ2-5; 7 bases match TRBD2. The V segment lost 5 bases and the J segment 5 bases; nucleotides outside the gene matches: 20. This CDR3 region has 18 residues. Per germline, CDR1 SGHAT and CDR2 FQNNGV. The CDR3 protein is CASSNLGLAGDRLETQYF. CDR3 sequence (DNA): TGTGCCAGCAGCAACTTAGGCCTTGCGGGAGATCGGCTGGAGACCCAGTACTTC.

This clonotype was seen many times. The genes are TRBV11-2 and TRBJ2-3; 11 nucleotides match TRBD1. The germline V gene has CDR1 SGHAT and CDR2 FQNNGV. J was trimmed by 8 bases and V by 5 bases; bases with no gene match: 12. CDR3 length: 16 amino acids. The CDR3 spells CASSTGTGGPSGTQYF. CDR3 DNA sequence: TGTGCCAGCAGCACCGGGACAGGGGGGCCCAGCGGTACGCAGTATTTT.

This clonotype came up a few times. This may stem from a read error, because a much larger clone lies one nucleotide away. The chain employs TRBV5-1 and TRBJ1-3; 7 bases align to TRBD1. J lost 4 bases, V lost 5 bases, and 9 bases had no gene match. Looked up from germline, CDR1 is SGHRS and CDR2 is YFSETQ. CDR3 length: 15 amino acids. The CDR3 region is CASSLRTGDGNTIYF. Here the CDR3 DNA reads TGCGCCAGCAGTCTTCGGACAGGAGACGGAAACACCATATATTTT. The whole variable domain, remainder taken from reference TRBV5-1 and TRBJ1-3, is KAGVTQTPRYLIKTRGQQVTLSCSPISGHRSVSWYQQTPGQGLQFLFEYFSETQRNKGNFPGRFSGRQFSNSRSEMNVSTLELGDSALYLCASSLRTGDGNTIYFGEGSWLTVV.

This clonotype was detected many times. The gene calls are TRBV6-2 or TRBV6-3 and TRBJ1-4; possible D gene TRBD1, 5 bases. The length of the CDR3 is 13 residues. Per germline, CDR1 MNHEY and CDR2 SVGEGT. Trimming cost V 5 bases and J 4 bases, with 8 bases left between them. CDR3 residues: CASSRDLNEKLFF. DNA of the CDR3: TGTGCCAGCAGTCGGGACCTTAATGAAAAACTGTTTTTT.